This T cell receptor (beta chain) was captured in a study of blood T cell repertoires in COVID-19. The wider study: Samples of COVID-19 (acute and convalescent) were obtained from the United States, Italy and Spain. T cells, B-cell-depleted T cells, or PBMCs provided the cDNA or gDNA that served as material.

Study members were between about 18 and 95 years old and lived in 20 to 30 US regions. This clone appeared a single time. There are 16 residues in the CDR3. Original data processing: Counts of nucleated cells, estimated from reference gene primer amplification, were obtained. Profiling relied on immunoSEQ multiplex PCR, and the TCRdb table lists in-frame clones only, not all of them. V, J and clone size derive from that table, while D and trimming were established from the DNA sequence. This sample has about 140,000 clones, with less than 90% found just once. The clonotype was recovered from a man aged 40-49 years with acute COVID-19. The chain carries TRBV21-1 and TRBJ1-1; the table's D call, TRBD1, has no DNA check behind it. TRBV21-1 is annotated as a pseudogene. Source material: PBMCs or T cells enriched from blood (not recorded which). The CDR3 here is CASSKSYRGMNTEAFF. The CDR3 DNA reads as TGTGCCAGCAGCAAGTCTTACAGGGGTATGAACACTGAAGCTTTCTTT.